Below, 20 T cell receptor beta chains from the same sample are listed, as sequenced in a study of persistence of HIV-infected CD4 T cells. Sequencing used immunoSEQ version 4 in survey mode. TCRdb keeps only in-frame clones here, not all; method: immunoSEQ multiplex PCR. In the table there are under 20,000 clones, 65% of which are singletons. Overlapping HIV-1 Gag 15-mer peptides at 0.85 to 1 ug per peptide per mL were used. Sorting of responding CD4+ T cells relied on upregulated CD40 ligand together with CD69. These receptors have no identified antigens. The sequences come from CD4+ T cells sorted from PBMCs after approximately 20-hour stimulation, collected from a patient who received antiretroviral therapy. The receptor source for this set is an adult woman with HIV who was CMV-seropositive.

The J gene is TRBJ2-6, the V gene TRBV5-4, with TRBD1 identical over 8 bases. Germline-derived CDR1 and CDR2 are SGHNT and YYREEE (reference sequence). V gave up 4 bases and J gave up 4 bases; unmatched junction bases: 4. CDR3 size: 15 residues. DNA of the CDR3: TGTGCCAGCAGCGGACAGGGAACCGGGGCCAACGTCCTGACTTTC. Its translation is CASSGQGTGANVLTF.

The rearrangement uses TRBV18 and TRBJ2-1; 10 bases align to TRBD2. J gave up 4 bases and V 2 bases, and 5 bases lay outside the gene matches. The CDR3 runs 16 residues. Germline CDR1 is KGHSH and CDR2 is LQKENI. The CDR3 spells CASSPVGLAAYNEQFF. CDR3 coding DNA: TGTGCCAGCTCACCAGTCGGACTAGCGGCTTACAATGAGCAGTTCTTC.

The chain joins TRBV5-1 to TRBJ1-1, with TRBD1 matching 9 bases. This CDR3 spans 14 amino acids. Germline CDR1 is SGHRS and CDR2 is YFSETQ. The V gene end was trimmed by 3 bases and the J gene end by 5 bases; junction bases not matched to a gene: 5. The CDR3 is CASSSDRGVTEAFF. The CDR3 DNA follows: TGCGCCAGCAGCTCGGACAGGGGAGTAACTGAAGCTTTCTTT.

The CDR3 here is CASSVDSLAGLLAQLHF. The CDR3 region has the DNA TGTGCCAGCAGCGTAGATTCCCTCGCCGGCCTTCTCGCCCAACTCCACTTT. V is TRBV9 and J is TRBJ1-6, with D hard to call. Germline assignment: CDR1 SGDLS and CDR2 YYNGEE. This CDR3 has 17 amino acids. Trimming removed 0 bases at V and 16 bases at J, with 26 bases between.

The V and J genes are TRBV11-1 and TRBJ1-5; 9 bases are a match to TRBD1. The J segment lost 7 bases and the V segment lost 8 bases, leaving 6 bases of the junction unmatched. The CDR3 runs to 13 residues. Germline V gene sequence: CDR1 SGHAT, CDR2 FQDESV (reference sequence). In DNA, the CDR3 is TGTGCCAGCCGGACAGGGGATAGCCAGCCCCAGCATTTT. The encoded protein is CASRTGDSQPQHF.

The chain has TRBV9 and TRBJ1-1; possible D gene TRBD1, 6 bases. The CDR3 covers 15 residues. The germline V gene encodes CDR1 SGDLS and CDR2 YYNGEE. V was cut by 0 bases and J by 5 bases, with 14 bases left in between. The CDR3 sequence: CASSVVGGPRTEAFF. CDR3 nucleotides: TGTGCCAGCAGCGTAGTCGGGGGGCCACGAACTGAAGCTTTCTTT.

This clone was observed a handful of times. The chain combines TRBV5-4 with TRBJ2-1; the D is unclear. Per germline, CDR1 SGHNT and CDR2 YYREEE (reference sequence). The V gene lost 2 bases and the J gene lost 3 bases, with 9 bases spanning the gap. This CDR3 comprises 14 residues. DNA for the CDR3: TGTGCCAGCAGCTTACAAGTGGACTACAATGAGCAGTTCTTC. This gives the protein CASSLQVDYNEQFF.

This clone has just a few counts. The rearrangement links TRBV6-1 to TRBJ1-2; D might be TRBD1 (5 bases). V lost 0 bases, J lost 4 bases, and 12 bases lay in between. The CDR3 totals 15 residues. CDR1 MNHNS and CDR2 SASEGT come from the germline V gene. The CDR3 sequence is CASSEARGGPYGYTF. The CDR3 coding sequence is TGTGCCAGCAGTGAAGCGCGTGGGGGACCCTATGGCTACACCTTC.

The chain uses TRBV5-1 and TRBJ1-1, with D perhaps TRBD1 (5 bases). V was trimmed by 6 bases and J by 0 bases, leaving 12 bases between them. This CDR3 comprises 14 residues. Germline CDR1 and CDR2: SGHRS and YFSETQ. CDR3 region: CASTMGPMNTEAFF. For the CDR3, the DNA is TGCGCCAGCACTATGGGACCCATGAACACTGAAGCTTTCTTT.

A single count supports this clone. The V call is TRBV7-2, the J call TRBJ2-2; the D gene is possibly TRBD2 (5 bases). In germline, CDR1 is SGHTA, CDR2 FQGNSA. This CDR3 has 16 amino acids. Trimming pared 5 bases from V and 1 base from J, leaving 14 bases between. In DNA form, the CDR3 reads TGTGCCAGCAGCCGGGTGAGCGGTTGGAACACCGGGGAGCTGTTTTTT. It translates to CASSRVSGWNTGELFF. The full variable domain, its missing parts supplied by reference TRBV7-2 and TRBJ2-2, is GAGVSQSPSNKVTEKGKDVELRCDPISGHTALYWYRQSLGQGLEFLIYFQGNSAPDKSGLPSDRFSAERTGGSVSTLTIQRTQQEDSAVYLCASSRVSGWNTGELFFGEGSRLTVL.

The genes are TRBV5-1 and TRBJ1-6; 9 nucleotides align to TRBD1. Trimming cost V 4 bases and J 5 bases; bases outside gene matches: 7. CDR1 and CDR2 from the germline V gene are SGHRS and YFSETQ. CDR3 length equals 16 residues. The CDR3 loop reads CASSTRTGAHNSPLHF. The CDR3 nucleotides read TGCGCCAGCAGCACCCGGACAGGGGCCCATAATTCACCCCTCCACTTT.

This clone was picked up a small number of times. This sample includes further DNA sequences coding for the same CDR3. This sequence joins TRBV2 and TRBJ1-5; D gene unclear. Germline V gene sequence: CDR1 SNHLY, CDR2 FYNNEI. The length of the CDR3 is 13 residues. Trimming removed 0 bases at V and 2 bases at J, with 2 bases between. The CDR3 sequence: CASSEAGNQPQHF. The CDR3 nucleotides are TGTGCCAGCAGTGAAGCTGGCAATCAGCCCCAGCATTTT.

This chain connects TRBV7-2 to TRBJ1-5; D remains ambiguous. The CDR3 is 13 residues long. Germline V gene data show CDR1 as SGHTA and CDR2 as FQGNSA. The V and J ends lost 4 bases and 0 bases respectively, with 4 bases between them. The CDR3: CASSYYSNQPQHF. The DNA of the CDR3 is TGTGCCAGCAGCTACTATAGCAATCAGCCCCAGCATTTT.

The chain employs TRBV18 and TRBJ2-1, with a weak D call TRBD2 (5 bases). There are 16 residues in the CDR3. Germline CDR1 and CDR2: KGHSH and LQKENI. Trimming took off 1 base at V and 1 base at J, with 11 bases between the two ends. The CDR3 nucleotides read TGTGCCAGCTCACCACGTACTAGTTTGTCCTACAATGAGCAGTTCTTC. Its protein product is CASSPRTSLSYNEQFF. Full variable domain (rest looked up from reference TRBV18 and TRBJ2-1): NAGVMQNPRHLVRRRGQEARLRCSPMKGHSHVYWYRQLPEEGLKFMVYLQKENIIDESGMPKERFSAEFPKEGPSILRIQQVVRGDSAAYFCASSPRTSLSYNEQFFGPGTRLTVL.

The chain couples TRBV9 to TRBJ2-2, with 7 bases matching TRBD2. Trimming removed 4 bases from V and 6 bases from J; junction bases left unmatched: 9. This CDR3 has 15 residues. CDR1 is SGDLS, CDR2 YYNGEE, per germline. CDR3 nucleotides: TGTGCCAGCAGCCGCCTAAGCGGGGCCCCCGGGGAGCTGTTTTTT. Encoded protein: CASSRLSGAPGELFF.

In this sample, this clone turned up a few times. V and J are TRBV6-5 and TRBJ1-6, with 8 bases that match TRBD1. Germline V gene sequence: CDR1 MNHEY, CDR2 SVGAGI. This CDR3 spans 14 amino acids. V lost 6 bases to trimming and J lost 7 bases; unmatched junction nucleotides: 5. CDR3 residues: CASSVDRENSPLHF. CDR3 nucleotide sequence: TGTGCCAGCAGCGTGGACAGGGAAAATTCACCCCTCCACTTT.

This clone was counted a single time. CDR3 sequence: CASSSGQDWHGYTF. The DNA of the CDR3 is TGTGCCAGCTCATCGGGACAGGATTGGCATGGCTACACCTTC. The chain uses TRBV18 and TRBJ1-2, with 8 bases lining up with TRBD1. Germline V CDR1 and CDR2: KGHSH, LQKENI. With 5 bases clipped from V and 6 bases from J, the junction kept 8 bases outside the gene matches. This CDR3 is built from 14 residues.

The chain couples TRBV6-6 to TRBJ2-5; TRBD1 agrees at 7 bases. The CDR3 covers 13 residues. J gave up 2 bases and V 8 bases, and 5 bases lay outside the gene matches. CDR1 and CDR2 from the germline V gene are MNHNY and SVGAGI (reference sequence). CDR3 loop: CASGGTAQETQYF. In nucleotides, the CDR3 is TGTGCCAGCGGTGGGACAGCGCAAGAGACCCAGTACTTC.

This clone was seen more than once but under ten times. J is TRBJ1-6 and V is TRBV7-9; TRBD1 might be the D (6 bases). Germline CDR1 reads SEHNR; CDR2 reads FQNEAQ (reference sequence). Trimming took off 1 base at V and 11 bases at J, with 9 bases between the two ends. This CDR3 comprises 13 residues. CDR3 loop: CASSLGTVAPLHF. The CDR3 DNA is TGTGCCAGCAGCTTAGGGACAGTGGCACCCCTCCACTTT.

The chain links TRBV19 to TRBJ2-4; the D call may be TRBD1 or TRBD2 (5 bases each). In germline, CDR1 is LNHDA, CDR2 SQIVND (reference sequence). The CDR3 has 16 amino acids. With 4 bases removed from V and 8 bases from J, the gap between germline ends came to 21 bases. CDR3 region: CASSSLVRDPADIQYF. CDR3 in DNA: TGTGCCAGTAGTAGCCTGGTCCGGGACCCCGCTGACATTCAGTACTTC.